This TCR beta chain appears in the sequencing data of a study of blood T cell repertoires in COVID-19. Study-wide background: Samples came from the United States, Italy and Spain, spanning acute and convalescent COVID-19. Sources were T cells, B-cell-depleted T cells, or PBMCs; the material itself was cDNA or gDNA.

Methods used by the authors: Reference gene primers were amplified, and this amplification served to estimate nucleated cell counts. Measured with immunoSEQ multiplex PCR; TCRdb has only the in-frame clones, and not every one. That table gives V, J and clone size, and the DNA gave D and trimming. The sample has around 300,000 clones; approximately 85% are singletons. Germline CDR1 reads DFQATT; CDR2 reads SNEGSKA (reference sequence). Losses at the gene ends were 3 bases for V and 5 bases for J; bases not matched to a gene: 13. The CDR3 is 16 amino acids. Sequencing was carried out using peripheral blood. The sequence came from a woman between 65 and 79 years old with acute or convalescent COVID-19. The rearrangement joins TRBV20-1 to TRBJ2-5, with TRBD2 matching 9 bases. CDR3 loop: CSASVPGASGAETQYF. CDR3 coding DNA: TGCAGTGCTAGTGTCCCGGGGGCTAGCGGGGCTGAGACCCAGTACTTC.